The source of this TCR beta chain is a study of blood T cells in healthy people across ages. A second PCR, run for about 7 to 11 cycles, used a sample-barcoded 5' primer plus a J-beta primer mix. A template-switch adaptor containing 12 random nucleotides labeled each cDNA molecule. TCRdb ran MiXCR on the 5' RACE reads and lists one entry per CDR3 protein. The sample holds about 940,000 distinct CDR3 sequences, 48% seen once. This clonotype was counted between two and nine times. As yet, its antigen is unknown. V lost 5 bases to trimming and J lost 3 bases, with 17 bases between them. This CDR3 contains 16 residues. Germline values: CDR1 MDHEN, CDR2 SYDVKM. Findings and limits, study-wide: Both naive CD4+ cell counts and diversity were greater in long-lived donors than in aged donors. Those diversity estimates obtained from one million T cells were thought to be underestimates.

This receptor was taken from a man aged 30 to 45 in good health. The chain links TRBV28 to TRBJ2-1; D unresolved. The sequenced sample was blood. The CDR3 sequence is CASSRYPQGYYNEQFF. Here the CDR3 DNA reads TGTGCCAGCAGTCGATATCCCCAAGGATACTACAATGAGCAGTTCTTC.